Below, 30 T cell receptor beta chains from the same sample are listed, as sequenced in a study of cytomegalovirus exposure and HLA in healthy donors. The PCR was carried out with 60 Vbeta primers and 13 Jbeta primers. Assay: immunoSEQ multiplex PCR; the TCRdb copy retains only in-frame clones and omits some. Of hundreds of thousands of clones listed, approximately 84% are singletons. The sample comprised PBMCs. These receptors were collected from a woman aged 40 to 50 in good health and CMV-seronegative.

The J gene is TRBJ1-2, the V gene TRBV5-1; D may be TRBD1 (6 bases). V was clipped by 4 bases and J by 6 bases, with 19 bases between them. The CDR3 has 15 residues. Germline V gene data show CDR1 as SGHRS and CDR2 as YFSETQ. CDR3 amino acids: CASSHGQLGENGYTF. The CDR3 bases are TGCGCCAGCAGCCACGGACAGCTGGGTGAGAATGGCTACACCTTC.

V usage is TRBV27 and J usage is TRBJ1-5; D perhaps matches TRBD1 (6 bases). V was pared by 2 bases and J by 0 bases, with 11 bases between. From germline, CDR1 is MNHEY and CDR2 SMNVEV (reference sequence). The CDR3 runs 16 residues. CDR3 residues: CASSLTGFDSNQPQHF. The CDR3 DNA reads TGTGCCAGCAGTTTAACAGGGTTCGATAGCAATCAGCCCCAGCATTTT.

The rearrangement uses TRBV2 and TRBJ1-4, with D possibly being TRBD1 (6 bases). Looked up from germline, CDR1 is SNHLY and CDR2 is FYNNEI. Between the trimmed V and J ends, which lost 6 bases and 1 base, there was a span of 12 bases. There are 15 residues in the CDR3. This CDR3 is CASSLDSETNEKLFF. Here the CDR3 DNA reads TGTGCCAGCAGCCTGGACAGCGAAACTAATGAAAAACTGTTTTTT.

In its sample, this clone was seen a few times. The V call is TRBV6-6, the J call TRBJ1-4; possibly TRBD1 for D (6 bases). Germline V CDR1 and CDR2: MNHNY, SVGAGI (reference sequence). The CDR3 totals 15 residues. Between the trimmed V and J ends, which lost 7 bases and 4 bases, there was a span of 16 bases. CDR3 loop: CASTDRGAGNEKLFF. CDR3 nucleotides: TGTGCCAGCACCGATCGGGGGGCCGGTAATGAAAAACTGTTTTTT.

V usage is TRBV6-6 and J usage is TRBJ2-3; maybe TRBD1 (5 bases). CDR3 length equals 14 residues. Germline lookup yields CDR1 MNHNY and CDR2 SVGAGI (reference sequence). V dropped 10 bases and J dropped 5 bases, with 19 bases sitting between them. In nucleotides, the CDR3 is TGTGCCACCAGGGTCAGGGCACAAGGAGATACGCAGTATTTT. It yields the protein CATRVRAQGDTQYF.

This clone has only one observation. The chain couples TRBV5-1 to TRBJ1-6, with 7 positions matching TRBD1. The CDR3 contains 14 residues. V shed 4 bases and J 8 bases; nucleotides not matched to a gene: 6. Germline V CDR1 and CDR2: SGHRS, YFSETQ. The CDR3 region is CASSRQGVDSPLHF. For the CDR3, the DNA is TGCGCCAGCAGCCGTCAGGGGGTAGATTCACCCCTCCACTTT.

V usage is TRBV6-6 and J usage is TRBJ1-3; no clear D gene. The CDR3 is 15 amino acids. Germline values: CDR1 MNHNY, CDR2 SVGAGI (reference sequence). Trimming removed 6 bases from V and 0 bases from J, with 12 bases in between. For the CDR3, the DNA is TGTGCCAGCAGGGCCCAAGATCCCTCTGGAAACACCATATATTTT. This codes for CASRAQDPSGNTIYF.

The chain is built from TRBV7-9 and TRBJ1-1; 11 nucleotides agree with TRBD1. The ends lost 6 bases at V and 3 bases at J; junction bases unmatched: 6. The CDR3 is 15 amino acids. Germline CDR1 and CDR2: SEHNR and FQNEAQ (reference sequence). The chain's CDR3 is CASRSGDRGDTEAFF. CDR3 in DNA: TGTGCCAGCAGGAGCGGGGACAGGGGGGACACTGAAGCTTTCTTT.

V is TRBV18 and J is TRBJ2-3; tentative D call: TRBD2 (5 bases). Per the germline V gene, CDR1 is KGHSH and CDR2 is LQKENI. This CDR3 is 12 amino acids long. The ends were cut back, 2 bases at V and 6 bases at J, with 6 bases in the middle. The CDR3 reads CASSPGGDTQYF. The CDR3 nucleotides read TGTGCCAGCTCACCAGGAGGTGATACGCAGTATTTT.

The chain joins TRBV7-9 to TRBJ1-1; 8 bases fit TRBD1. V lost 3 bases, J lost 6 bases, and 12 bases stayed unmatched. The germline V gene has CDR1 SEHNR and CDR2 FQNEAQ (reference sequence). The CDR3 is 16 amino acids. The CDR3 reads CASSFTKRTGRPEAFF. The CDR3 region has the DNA TGTGCCAGCAGCTTCACTAAAAGGACAGGGAGGCCTGAAGCTTTCTTT.

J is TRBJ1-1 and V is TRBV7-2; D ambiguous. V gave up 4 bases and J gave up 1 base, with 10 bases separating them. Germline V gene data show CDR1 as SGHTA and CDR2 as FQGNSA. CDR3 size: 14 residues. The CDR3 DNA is TGTGCCAGCAGCTCGGACTGGGGGAACACTGAAGCTTTCTTT. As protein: CASSSDWGNTEAFF.

CDR3 protein: CASSRGKDEQYF. The CDR3 coding sequence is TGTGCCAGCTCACGAGGGAAGGACGAGCAGTACTTC. V usage is TRBV18 and J usage is TRBJ2-7; tentative D call: TRBD2 (5 bases). The CDR3 length is 12 residues. Trimming removed 4 bases at V and 5 bases at J, with 9 bases between. From germline, CDR1 is KGHSH and CDR2 LQKENI.

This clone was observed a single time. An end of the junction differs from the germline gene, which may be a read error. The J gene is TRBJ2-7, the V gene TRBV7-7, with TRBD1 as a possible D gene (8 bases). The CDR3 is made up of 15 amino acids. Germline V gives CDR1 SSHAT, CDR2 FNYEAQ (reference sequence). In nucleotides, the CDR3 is TGTGCTAGCAGCTTAGGGGGGGGGACAGGAGCCGAGCAGTACTTC. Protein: CASSLGGGTGAEQYF.

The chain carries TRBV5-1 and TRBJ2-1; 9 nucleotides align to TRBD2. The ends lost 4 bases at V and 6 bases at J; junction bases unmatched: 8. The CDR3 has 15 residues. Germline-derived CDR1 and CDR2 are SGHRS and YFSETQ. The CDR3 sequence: CASSTTSGRINEQFF. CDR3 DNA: TGCGCCAGCAGCACGACTAGCGGACGAATCAATGAGCAGTTCTTC.

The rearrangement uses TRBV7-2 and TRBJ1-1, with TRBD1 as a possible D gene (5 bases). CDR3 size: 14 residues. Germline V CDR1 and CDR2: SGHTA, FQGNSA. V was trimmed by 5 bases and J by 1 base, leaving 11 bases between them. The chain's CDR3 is CASSPGRGNTEAFF. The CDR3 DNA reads TGTGCCAGCAGCCCAGGGAGGGGGAACACTGAAGCTTTCTTT.

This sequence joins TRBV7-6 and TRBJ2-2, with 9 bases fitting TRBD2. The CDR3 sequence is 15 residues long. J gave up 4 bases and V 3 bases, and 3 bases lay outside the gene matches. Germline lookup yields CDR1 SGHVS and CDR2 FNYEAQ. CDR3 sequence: CASSFQRGVTGELFF. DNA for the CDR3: TGTGCCAGCAGCTTCCAGCGGGGGGTCACCGGGGAGCTGTTTTTT.

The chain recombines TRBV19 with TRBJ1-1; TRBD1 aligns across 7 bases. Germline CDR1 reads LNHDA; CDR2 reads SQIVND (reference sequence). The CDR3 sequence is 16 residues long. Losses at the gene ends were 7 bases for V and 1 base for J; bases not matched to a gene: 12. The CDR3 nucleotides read TGTGCCAGTATGAGTAGGGGGCGCGTCGGGAACACTGAAGCTTTCTTT. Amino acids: CASMSRGRVGNTEAFF.

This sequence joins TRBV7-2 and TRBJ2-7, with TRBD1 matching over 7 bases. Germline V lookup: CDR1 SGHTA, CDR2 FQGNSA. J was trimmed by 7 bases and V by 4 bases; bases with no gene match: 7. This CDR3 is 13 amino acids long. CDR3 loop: CASSSRVQGEQYF. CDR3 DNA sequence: TGTGCCAGCAGCTCCCGAGTACAGGGGGAGCAGTACTTC.

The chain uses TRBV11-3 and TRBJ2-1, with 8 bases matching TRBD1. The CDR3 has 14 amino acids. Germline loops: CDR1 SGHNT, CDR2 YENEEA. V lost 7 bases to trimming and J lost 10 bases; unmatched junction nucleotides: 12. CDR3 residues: CASTPGQGAGEQFF. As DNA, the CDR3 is TGTGCCAGCACCCCAGGGCAGGGGGCTGGGGAGCAGTTCTTC.

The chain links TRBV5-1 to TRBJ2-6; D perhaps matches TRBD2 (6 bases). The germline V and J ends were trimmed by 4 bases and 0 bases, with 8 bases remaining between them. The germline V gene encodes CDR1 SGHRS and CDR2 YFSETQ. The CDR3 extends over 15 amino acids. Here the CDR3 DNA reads TGCGCCAGCAGCCCGACTAGCTCTGGGGCCAACGTCCTGACTTTC. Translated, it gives CASSPTSSGANVLTF.

Here the CDR3 DNA reads TGTGCCAGCAGGTTAAGGGGGAGCTTAGAGACCCAGTACTTC. This codes for CASRLRGSLETQYF. This sequence joins TRBV7-2 and TRBJ2-5; possible D gene TRBD1, 6 bases. V gave up 6 bases and J gave up 4 bases, with 15 bases separating them. Germline CDR1 SGHTA, CDR2 FQGNSA. This CDR3 is 14 amino acids long.

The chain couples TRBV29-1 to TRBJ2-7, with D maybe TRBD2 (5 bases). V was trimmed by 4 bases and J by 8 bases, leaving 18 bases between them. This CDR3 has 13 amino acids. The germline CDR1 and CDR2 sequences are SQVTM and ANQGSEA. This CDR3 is CSVGPTSLGKQYF. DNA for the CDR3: TGCAGCGTTGGACCCACCAGCCTCGGGAAGCAGTACTTC.

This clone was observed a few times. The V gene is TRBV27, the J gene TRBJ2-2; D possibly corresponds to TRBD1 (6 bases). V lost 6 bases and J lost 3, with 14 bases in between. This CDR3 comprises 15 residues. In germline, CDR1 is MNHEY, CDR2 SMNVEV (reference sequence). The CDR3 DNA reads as TGTGCCAGCAGACAACAGGGTCGGTACACCGGGGAGCTGTTTTTT. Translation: CASRQQGRYTGELFF.

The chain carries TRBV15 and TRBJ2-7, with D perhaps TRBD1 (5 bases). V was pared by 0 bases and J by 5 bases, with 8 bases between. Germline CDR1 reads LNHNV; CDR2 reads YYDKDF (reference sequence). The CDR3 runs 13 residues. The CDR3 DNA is TGTGCCACCAGCAGAGACAGGGTGGACGAGCAGTACTTC. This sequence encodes CATSRDRVDEQYF.

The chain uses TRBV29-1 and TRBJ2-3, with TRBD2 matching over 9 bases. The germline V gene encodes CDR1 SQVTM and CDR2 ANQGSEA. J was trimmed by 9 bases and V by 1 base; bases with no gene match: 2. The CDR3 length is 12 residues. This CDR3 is CSVEGRGGTQYF. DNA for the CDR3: TGCAGCGTTGAAGGGCGGGGGGGGACGCAGTATTTT.

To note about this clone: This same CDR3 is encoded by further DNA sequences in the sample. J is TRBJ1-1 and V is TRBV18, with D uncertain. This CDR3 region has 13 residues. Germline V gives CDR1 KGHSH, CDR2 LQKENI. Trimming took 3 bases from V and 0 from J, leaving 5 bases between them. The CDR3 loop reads CASSPGLNTEAFF. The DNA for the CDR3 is TGTGCCAGCTCACCCGGTTTGAACACTGAAGCTTTCTTT.

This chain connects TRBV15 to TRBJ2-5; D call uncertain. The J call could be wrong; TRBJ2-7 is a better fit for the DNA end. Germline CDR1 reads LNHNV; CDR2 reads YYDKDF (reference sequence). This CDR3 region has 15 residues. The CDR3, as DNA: TGTGCCACCAGCAGAGTCCAGGAAAGTTGGTACGAGCAGTACTTC. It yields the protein CATSRVQESWYEQYF.

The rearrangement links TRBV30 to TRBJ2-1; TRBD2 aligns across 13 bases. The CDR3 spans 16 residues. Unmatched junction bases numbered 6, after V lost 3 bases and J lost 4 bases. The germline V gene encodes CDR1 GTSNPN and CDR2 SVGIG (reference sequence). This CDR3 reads CAWSFLGLAGYNEQFF. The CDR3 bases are TGTGCCTGGAGCTTTCTGGGACTAGCGGGGTACAATGAGCAGTTCTTC.

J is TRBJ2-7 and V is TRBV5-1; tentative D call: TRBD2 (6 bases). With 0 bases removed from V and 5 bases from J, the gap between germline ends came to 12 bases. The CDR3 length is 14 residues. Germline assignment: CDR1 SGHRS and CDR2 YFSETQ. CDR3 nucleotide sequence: TGCGCCAGCAGCTTGGCCCGGGAGCTACACGAGCAGTACTTC. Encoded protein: CASSLARELHEQYF. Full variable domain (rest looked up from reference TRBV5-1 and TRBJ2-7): KAGVTQTPRYLIKTRGQQVTLSCSPISGHRSVSWYQQTPGQGLQFLFEYFSETQRNKGNFPGRFSGRQFSNSRSEMNVSTLELGDSALYLCASSLARELHEQYFGPGTRLTVT.

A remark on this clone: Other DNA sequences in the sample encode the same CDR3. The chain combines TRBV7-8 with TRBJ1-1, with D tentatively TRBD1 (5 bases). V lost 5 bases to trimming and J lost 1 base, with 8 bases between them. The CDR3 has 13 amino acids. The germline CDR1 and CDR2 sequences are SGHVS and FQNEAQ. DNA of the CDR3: TGTGCCAGCAGCCCGGGGGGGAACACTGAAGCTTTCTTT. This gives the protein CASSPGGNTEAFF.